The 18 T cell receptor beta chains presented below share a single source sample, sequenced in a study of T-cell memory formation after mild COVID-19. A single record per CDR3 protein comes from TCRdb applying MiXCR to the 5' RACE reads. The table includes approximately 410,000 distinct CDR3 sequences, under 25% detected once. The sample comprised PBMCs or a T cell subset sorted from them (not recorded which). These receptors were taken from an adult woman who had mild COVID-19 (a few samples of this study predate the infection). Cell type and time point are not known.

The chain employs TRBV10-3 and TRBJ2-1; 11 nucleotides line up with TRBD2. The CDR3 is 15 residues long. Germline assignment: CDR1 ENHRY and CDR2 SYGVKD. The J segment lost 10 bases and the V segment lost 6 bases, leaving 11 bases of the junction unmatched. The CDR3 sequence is CAIRAGTSGVREQFF. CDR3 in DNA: TGTGCCATCAGGGCGGGGACTAGCGGAGTCCGGGAGCAGTTCTTC.

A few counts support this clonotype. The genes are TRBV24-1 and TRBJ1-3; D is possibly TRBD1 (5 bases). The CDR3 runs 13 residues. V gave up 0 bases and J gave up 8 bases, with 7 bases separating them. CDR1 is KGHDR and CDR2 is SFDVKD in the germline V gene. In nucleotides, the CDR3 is TGTGCCACCAGTGATTTGGCGGGGGACACCATATATTTT. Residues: CATSDLAGDTIYF.

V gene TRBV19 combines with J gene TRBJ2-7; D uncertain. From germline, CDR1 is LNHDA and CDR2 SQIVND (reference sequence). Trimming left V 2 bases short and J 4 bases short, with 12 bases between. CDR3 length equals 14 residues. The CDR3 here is CASSIMWQSYEQYF. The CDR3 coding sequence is TGTGCCAGTAGTATAATGTGGCAGTCGTACGAGCAGTACTTC. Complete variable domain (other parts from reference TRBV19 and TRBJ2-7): DGGITQSPKYLFRKEGQNVTLSCEQNLNHDAMYWYRQDPGQGLRLIYYSQIVNDFQKGDIAEGYSVSREKKESFPLTVTSAQKNPTAFYLCASSIMWQSYEQYFGPGTRLTVT.

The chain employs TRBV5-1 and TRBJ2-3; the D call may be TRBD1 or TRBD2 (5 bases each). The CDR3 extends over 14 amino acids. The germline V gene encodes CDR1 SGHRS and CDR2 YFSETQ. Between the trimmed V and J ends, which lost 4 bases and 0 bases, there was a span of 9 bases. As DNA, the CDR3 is TGCGCCAGCAGCAACCGGGACAGCACAGATACGCAGTATTTT. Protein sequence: CASSNRDSTDTQYF.

The CDR3 sequence is CASRMRGGQVEAFF. DNA of the CDR3: TGCGCCAGCAGAATGAGAGGGGGGCAGGTTGAAGCTTTCTTT. The rearrangement joins TRBV5-1 to TRBJ1-1; tentative D call: TRBD1 (6 bases). Per germline, CDR1 SGHRS and CDR2 YFSETQ. V lost 5 bases and J 7 bases, leaving 18 bases between the germline ends. CDR3 size: 14 residues.

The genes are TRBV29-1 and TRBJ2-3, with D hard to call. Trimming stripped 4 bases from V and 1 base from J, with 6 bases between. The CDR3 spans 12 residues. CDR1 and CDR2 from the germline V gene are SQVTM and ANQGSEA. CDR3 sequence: CSVGRGTDTQYF. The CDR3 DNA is TGCAGCGTTGGTCGGGGCACAGATACGCAGTATTTT.

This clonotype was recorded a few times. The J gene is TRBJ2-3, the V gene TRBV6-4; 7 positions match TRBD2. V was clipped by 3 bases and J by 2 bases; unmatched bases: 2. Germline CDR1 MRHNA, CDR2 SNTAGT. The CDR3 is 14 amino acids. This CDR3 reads CASSESGVTDTQYF. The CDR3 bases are TGTGCCAGCAGTGAAAGCGGGGTCACAGATACGCAGTATTTT.

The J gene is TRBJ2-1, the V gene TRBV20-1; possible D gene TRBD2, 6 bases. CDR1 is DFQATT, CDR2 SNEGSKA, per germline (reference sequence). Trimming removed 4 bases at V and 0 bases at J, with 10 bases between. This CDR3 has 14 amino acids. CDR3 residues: CSAMLGGSYNEQFF. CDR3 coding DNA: TGCAGTGCTATGCTCGGGGGCTCCTACAATGAGCAGTTCTTC.

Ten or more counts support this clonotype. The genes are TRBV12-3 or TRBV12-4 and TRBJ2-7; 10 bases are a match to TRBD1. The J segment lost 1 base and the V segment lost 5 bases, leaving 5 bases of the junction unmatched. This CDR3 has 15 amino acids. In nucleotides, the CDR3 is TGTGCCAGCAGTCCGGGACAGGGGACTTCCTACGAGCAGTACTTC. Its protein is CASSPGQGTSYEQYF.

CDR3 loop: CATSDLGVAGQETQYF. CDR3 sequence (DNA): TGTGCCACCAGTGATTTGGGAGTAGCGGGGCAAGAGACCCAGTACTTC. This rearrangement joins TRBV24-1 to TRBJ2-5, with 8 bases aligning to TRBD2. The ends lost 0 bases at V and 2 bases at J; junction bases unmatched: 4. Germline lookup yields CDR1 KGHDR and CDR2 SFDVKD. The CDR3 covers 16 residues.

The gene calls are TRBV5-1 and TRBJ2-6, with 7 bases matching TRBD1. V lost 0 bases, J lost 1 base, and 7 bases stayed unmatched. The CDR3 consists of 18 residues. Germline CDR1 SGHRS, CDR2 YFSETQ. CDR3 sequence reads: CASSLGQGIRSGANVLTF. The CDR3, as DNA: TGCGCCAGCAGCTTGGGACAGGGAATCAGGTCTGGGGCCAACGTCCTGACTTTC.

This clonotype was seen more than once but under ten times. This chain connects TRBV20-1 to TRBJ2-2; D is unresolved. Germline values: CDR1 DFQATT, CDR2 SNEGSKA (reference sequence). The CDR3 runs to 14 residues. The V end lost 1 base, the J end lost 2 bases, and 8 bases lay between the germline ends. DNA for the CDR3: TGCAGTGCTAGAGTAGGAAGAAACACCGGGGAGCTGTTTTTT. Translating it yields CSARVGRNTGELFF.

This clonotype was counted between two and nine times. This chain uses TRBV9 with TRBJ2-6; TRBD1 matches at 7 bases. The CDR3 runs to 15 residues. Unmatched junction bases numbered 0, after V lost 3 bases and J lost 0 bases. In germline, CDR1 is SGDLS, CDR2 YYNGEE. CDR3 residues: CASSAGGSGANVLTF. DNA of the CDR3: TGTGCCAGCAGCGCAGGGGGCTCTGGGGCCAACGTCCTGACTTTC.

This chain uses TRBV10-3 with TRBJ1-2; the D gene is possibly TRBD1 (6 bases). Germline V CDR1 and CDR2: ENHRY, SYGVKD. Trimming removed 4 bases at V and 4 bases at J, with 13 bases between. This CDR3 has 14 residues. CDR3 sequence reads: CAISGPGGGYGYTF. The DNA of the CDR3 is TGTGCCATCAGTGGCCCGGGGGGCGGCTATGGCTACACCTTC.

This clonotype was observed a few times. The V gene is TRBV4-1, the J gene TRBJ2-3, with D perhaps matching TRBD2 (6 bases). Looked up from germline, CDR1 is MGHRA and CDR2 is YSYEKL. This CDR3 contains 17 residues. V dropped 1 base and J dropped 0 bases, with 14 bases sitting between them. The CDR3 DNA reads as TGCGCCAGCAGCCAAGTCTCATCGGGGGACAGCACAGATACGCAGTATTTT. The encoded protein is CASSQVSSGDSTDTQYF.

The chain's CDR3 is CASSHSGRGSYEQYF. In nucleotides, the CDR3 is TGTGCCAGCAGCCACAGCGGGAGGGGCTCCTACGAGCAGTACTTC. The chain links TRBV3-1 to TRBJ2-7, with 10 bases fitting TRBD2. Germline V gives CDR1 LGHDT, CDR2 YNNKEL (reference sequence). This CDR3 has 15 residues. V shed 3 bases, J shed 0 bases, and the junction held 2 bases outside the gene matches.

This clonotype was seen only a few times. CDR3 coding DNA: TGTGCCAGCAGTTCCGGGACATTTCTACGAGCGCAGTACTTC. Amino acids: CASSSGTFLRAQYF. The V and J genes are TRBV7-9 and TRBJ2-7, with D perhaps TRBD1 (6 bases). The germline CDR1 and CDR2 sequences are SEHNR and FQNEAQ (reference sequence). The CDR3 runs to 14 residues. Trimming removed 6 bases from V and 9 bases from J, with 21 bases in between.

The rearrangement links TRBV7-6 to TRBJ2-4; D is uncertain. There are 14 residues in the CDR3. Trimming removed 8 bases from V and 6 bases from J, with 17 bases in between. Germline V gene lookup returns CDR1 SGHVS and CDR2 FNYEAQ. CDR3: CASAKLAVTNIQYF. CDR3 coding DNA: TGTGCCAGCGCTAAGTTGGCGGTCACAAACATTCAGTACTTC.